What follows are 12 T cell receptor beta chains derived from one specimen sequenced in a study of blood T cell repertoires in COVID-19. This table comes from immunoSEQ multiplex PCR, and its TCRdb copy is limited to in-frame clones, with some not included. The sample has approximately 44,000 clones; almost 80% are singletons. The sequenced sample was peripheral blood. The source is a woman of 80 years or more with acute or convalescent COVID-19.

The CDR3 region is CASSDLAGADNEQFF. The CDR3 DNA reads as TGTGCCAGCAGTGATCTAGCGGGAGCCGACAATGAGCAGTTCTTC. The gene calls are TRBV2 and TRBJ2-1; 10 positions agree with TRBD2. The CDR3 runs to 15 residues. After removal of 3 bases from V and 5 bases from J, the junction contained 4 bases not matched to a gene. Germline V lookup: CDR1 SNHLY, CDR2 FYNNEI.

CDR3 region: CASSPDPPLSGNTIYF. In DNA form, the CDR3 reads TGCGCCAGCAGCCCAGACCCACCACTCTCTGGAAACACCATATATTTT. J is TRBJ1-3 and V is TRBV4-1, with D hard to call. CDR3 size: 16 residues. Germline loops: CDR1 MGHRA, CDR2 YSYEKL. The V end was cut by 4 bases, the J end by 0 bases, with 13 bases between.

In DNA, the CDR3 is TGTGCCAGCAGCAAGGGACAGGACTACGAGCAGTACTTC. It specifies CASSKGQDYEQYF. V gene TRBV14 combines with J gene TRBJ2-7; 8 nucleotides line up with TRBD1. This CDR3 comprises 13 residues. V dropped 5 bases and J dropped 3; count of bases not matched to a gene: 3. CDR1 is SGHDN, CDR2 FVKESK, per germline. Full variable domain (rest looked up from reference TRBV14 and TRBJ2-7): EAGVTQFPSHSVIEKGQTVTLRCDPISGHDNLYWYRRVMGKEIKFLLHFVKESKQDESGMPNNRFLAERTGGTYSTLKVQPAELEDSGVYFCASSKGQDYEQYFGPGTRLTVT.

The chain links TRBV5-6 to TRBJ1-2; D may be TRBD1 (6 bases). V lost 1 base, J lost 2 bases, and 12 bases lay in between. The CDR3 is 15 residues long. Germline V gene data show CDR1 as SGHDT and CDR2 as YYEEEE. The CDR3 reads CASSLTGNPNYGYTF. The DNA for the CDR3 is TGTGCCAGCAGCTTGACAGGGAATCCCAACTATGGCTACACCTTC.

The chain combines TRBV5-1 with TRBJ2-1; 9 nucleotides line up with TRBD1. Germline CDR1 is SGHRS and CDR2 is YFSETQ. This CDR3 comprises 15 residues. Trimming cost V 1 base and J 6 bases; bases outside gene matches: 5. CDR3 in amino acids: CASSLTSTGGNEQFF. The CDR3 DNA reads as TGCGCCAGCAGCTTGACATCGACAGGGGGCAATGAGCAGTTCTTC.

The genes are TRBV19 and TRBJ1-2, with no clear D. Looked up from germline, CDR1 is LNHDA and CDR2 is SQIVND (reference sequence). Trimming removed 7 bases from V and 4 bases from J, with 13 bases in between. The CDR3 is 13 residues long. The CDR3 sequence is CASNVGDVYGYTF. Here the CDR3 DNA reads TGTGCCAGTAATGTGGGCGACGTCTATGGCTACACCTTC. Combining the CDR3 with reference TRBV19 and TRBJ1-2 gives the whole variable domain DGGITQSPKYLFRKEGQNVTLSCEQNLNHDAMYWYRQDPGQGLRLIYYSQIVNDFQKGDIAEGYSVSREKKESFPLTVTSAQKNPTAFYLCASNVGDVYGYTFGSGTRLTVV.

This rearrangement joins TRBV10-3 to TRBJ1-2; 8 bases fit TRBD1. V gave up 7 bases and J gave up 4 bases; unmatched junction bases: 11. Germline CDR1 reads ENHRY; CDR2 reads SYGVKD. This CDR3 comprises 15 residues. The CDR3 here is CAIKMAVGQVYGYTF. As DNA, the CDR3 is TGTGCCATCAAGATGGCCGTGGGACAGGTCTATGGCTACACCTTC.

Concerning this clone: The junction and the germline gene differ at one end; a read error may be behind it. The genes are TRBV5-1 and TRBJ1-1; 7 bases map to TRBD1. This CDR3 region has 15 residues. The germline V gene encodes CDR1 SGHRS and CDR2 YFSETQ. CDR3 sequence reads: CASTIYPQGNPEAFF. DNA for the CDR3: TGCGCCAGCACCATTTATCCACAGGGGAACCCTGAAGCTTTCTTT.

The chain uses TRBV5-6 and TRBJ2-7; 10 bases match TRBD1. The V gene end was trimmed by 2 bases and the J gene end by 7 bases; junction bases not matched to a gene: 15. This CDR3 is built from 17 residues. Germline-derived CDR1 and CDR2 are SGHDT and YYEEEE. The CDR3 spells CASSLGAWGQGNREQYF. DNA of the CDR3: TGTGCCAGCAGCTTAGGGGCTTGGGGACAGGGGAATAGGGAGCAGTACTTC.

This chain uses TRBV5-1 with TRBJ1-2, with TRBD1 matching 12 bases. Germline V gene sequence: CDR1 SGHRS, CDR2 YFSETQ. The CDR3 totals 16 residues. V lost 1 base to trimming and J lost 8 bases; unmatched junction nucleotides: 9. CDR3 sequence: CASSLHPGQGAEGYTF. The CDR3 region has the DNA TGCGCCAGCAGCTTGCACCCGGGACAGGGGGCTGAAGGCTACACCTTC.

CDR3 amino acids: CASSYSSRGNEQFF. Here the CDR3 DNA reads TGCGCCAGCAGCTATAGTTCCAGAGGGAATGAGCAGTTCTTC. The V call is TRBV4-1, the J call TRBJ2-1, with D perhaps matching TRBD2 (5 bases). The CDR3 contains 14 residues. In germline, CDR1 is MGHRA, CDR2 YSYEKL. The V end lost 5 bases, the J end lost 7 bases, and 15 bases lay between the germline ends.

V usage is TRBV10-3 and J usage is TRBJ2-7; 8 nucleotides match TRBD1. CDR1 is ENHRY, CDR2 SYGVKD, per germline. Germline trimming cut 6 bases from V and 7 bases from J; bases unmatched to any gene: 5. This CDR3 has 12 amino acids. CDR3 sequence reads: CAISDRGEEQYF. The CDR3 DNA is TGTGCCATCAGCGACAGGGGCGAGGAGCAGTACTTC.